The sequence of this T cell receptor (beta chain) was determined in a study of cytomegalovirus exposure and HLA in healthy donors. V was pared by 1 base and J by 5 bases, with 12 bases between. CDR1 is SEHNR and CDR2 is FQNEAQ in the germline V gene (reference sequence). This CDR3 has 16 residues. The primer mix had 60 Vbeta and 13 Jbeta primers. Some clones are missing from TCRdb's copy, which holds only in-frame ones; the method was immunoSEQ multiplex PCR. The data contain over 200,000 clones, roughly 84% of them seen just once; the ten biggest clones take up 1% to 1.5%. The V and J genes are TRBV7-9 and TRBJ2-6, with a weak D call TRBD2 (6 bases). The sequence came from a human donor in good health. The sample comprised PBMCs. CDR3 bases: TGTGCCAGCAGCTTAGGAGTAGCGGCCAGGGCCAACGTCCTGACTTTC. Its protein product is CASSLGVAARANVLTF.